A single sample gave rise to the 30 T cell receptor beta chains below, sequenced in a study of T cell responses to AZD1222 COVID-19 vaccine. Assay: immunoSEQ multiplex PCR; the TCRdb copy retains only in-frame clones and omits some. Among approximately 60,000 clones listed, around 85% were seen once. The sequenced sample was peripheral blood, obtained on day 0 of MenACWY control vaccination. These receptors came from an adult in good health.

V is TRBV7-2 and J is TRBJ2-3; a weak D match, TRBD2 (6 bases). Germline values: CDR1 SGHTA, CDR2 FQGNSA. The CDR3 loop spans 14 amino acids. Trimming removed 0 bases at V and 2 bases at J, with 6 bases between. CDR3 sequence: CASSLAGLTDTQYF. CDR3 nucleotide sequence: TGTGCCAGCAGCTTAGCGGGACTCACAGATACGCAGTATTTT.

The rearrangement joins TRBV7-8 to TRBJ1-6; the D gene is possibly TRBD1 (5 bases). CDR1 is SGHVS and CDR2 is FQNEAQ in the germline V gene. This CDR3 comprises 18 residues. Trimming took off 2 bases at V and 0 bases at J, with 14 bases between the two ends. The CDR3 spells CASSLFQGVTSYNSPLHF. DNA of the CDR3: TGTGCCAGCAGCTTATTTCAAGGGGTCACCTCCTATAATTCACCCCTCCACTTT.

V and J are TRBV5-6 and TRBJ1-3, with a weak D call TRBD1 (6 bases). The CDR3 extends over 17 amino acids. V lost 1 base, J lost 4 bases, and 18 bases lay in between. From germline, CDR1 is SGHDT and CDR2 YYEEEE. CDR3 region: CASSLSALRGTGNTIYF. The DNA for the CDR3 is TGTGCCAGCAGCTTGAGTGCTCTTCGGGGGACAGGAAACACCATATATTTT.

The chain is built from TRBV5-1 and TRBJ1-1; 7 bases agree with TRBD1. The CDR3 has 15 residues. Germline V gene lookup returns CDR1 SGHRS and CDR2 YFSETQ. Trimming cost V 4 bases and J 4 bases; bases outside gene matches: 10. This chain's CDR3 is CASSPWTGGSTEAFF. The CDR3 DNA sequence: TGCGCCAGCAGCCCATGGACAGGAGGGTCCACTGAAGCTTTCTTT.

The J gene is TRBJ2-5, the V gene TRBV29-1; TRBD1 might be the D (5 bases). There are 13 residues in the CDR3. V was cut by 6 bases and J by 4 bases, with 15 bases left in between. CDR1 is SQVTM and CDR2 is ANQGSEA in the germline V gene. CDR3 loop: CSVWGRVGETQYF. CDR3 bases: TGCAGCGTCTGGGGCAGGGTGGGAGAGACCCAGTACTTC.

This clone was seen only once. The chain employs TRBV28 and TRBJ1-2, with D possibly being TRBD1 (5 bases). V lost 10 bases, J lost 3 bases, and 15 bases lay in between. The CDR3 sequence is 13 residues long. From germline, CDR1 is MDHEN and CDR2 SYDVKM. The CDR3 DNA sequence: TGTGCCACCGTACCAGGGAGGCACTATGGCTACACCTTC. Its protein is CATVPGRHYGYTF.

In DNA form, the CDR3 reads TGTGCCAGCTCAGGAGTTTCGGGAGGCAATCAGCCCCAGCATTTT. Translation gives CASSGVSGGNQPQHF. This rearrangement joins TRBV18 to TRBJ1-5; D not certain. The CDR3 loop spans 15 amino acids. Trimming left V 5 bases short and J 2 bases short, with 13 bases between. CDR1 and CDR2 from the germline V gene are KGHSH and LQKENI.

The chain joins TRBV5-4 to TRBJ2-1, with a tentative D call TRBD1 (5 bases). The CDR3 length is 15 residues. CDR1 and CDR2 from the germline V gene are SGHNT and YYREEE (reference sequence). The ends were cut back, 4 bases at V and 6 bases at J, with 17 bases in the middle. The CDR3 here is CASSPGALGSNEQFF. In DNA, the CDR3 is TGTGCCAGCAGCCCTGGGGCCCTGGGGTCCAATGAGCAGTTCTTC.

This clone was seen just once. The chain joins TRBV9 to TRBJ2-5; 9 bases are shared with TRBD2. CDR1 is SGDLS, CDR2 YYNGEE, per germline. This CDR3 comprises 14 residues. J was trimmed by 5 bases and V by 3 bases; bases with no gene match: 5. Here the CDR3 DNA reads TGTGCCAGCAGCGCTACTAGCGGGCGGGAGACCCAGTACTTC. Its protein is CASSATSGRETQYF.

The chain recombines TRBV30 with TRBJ1-2, with 10 bases aligning to TRBD1. The CDR3 sequence is 13 residues long. CDR1 and CDR2 (germline): GTSNPN, SVGIG (reference sequence). Germline trimming cut 1 base from V and 8 bases from J; bases unmatched to any gene: 4. CDR3 region: CAWSAGTGEGYTF. DNA for the CDR3: TGTGCCTGGAGTGCCGGGACAGGGGAGGGCTACACCTTC.

This clone was counted a few times. This chain connects TRBV20-1 to TRBJ1-3; D is uncertain. This CDR3 is built from 14 residues. CDR1 is DFQATT, CDR2 SNEGSKA, per germline (reference sequence). V was shortened by 4 bases and J by 0 bases, with 10 bases between the two germline ends. CDR3 in DNA: TGCAGTGCTATTGACACGAGCTCTGGAAACACCATATATTTT. The encoded protein is CSAIDTSSGNTIYF.

This rearrangement joins TRBV7-6 to TRBJ2-2; the D call may be TRBD1 or TRBD2 (5 bases each). The CDR3 has 15 residues. Germline assignment: CDR1 SGHVS and CDR2 FNYEAQ. V was trimmed by 5 bases and J by 5 bases, leaving 15 bases between them. The CDR3 DNA reads as TGTGCCAGCAGCGCCTTCGGGGCCGAAACCGGGGAGCTGTTTTTT. It encodes CASSAFGAETGELFF.

The chain joins TRBV6-2 or TRBV6-3 to TRBJ2-5; no clear D gene. Trimming removed 2 bases at V and 2 bases at J, with 9 bases between. Germline CDR1 is MNHEY and CDR2 is SVGEGT. CDR3 length: 14 residues. CDR3 DNA sequence: TGTGCCAGCAGTTACGACCCGGTTCAAGAGACCCAGTACTTC. Encoded protein: CASSYDPVQETQYF.

This clone was picked up a small number of times. The chain employs TRBV12-3 or TRBV12-4 and TRBJ1-2; D possibly corresponds to TRBD1 (5 bases). The CDR3 is made up of 13 amino acids. V was shortened by 2 bases and J by 8 bases, with 12 bases between the two germline ends. The CDR3 sequence is CASSLSQGGGYTF. The CDR3 DNA is TGTGCCAGCAGTTTAAGTCAGGGTGGCGGCTACACCTTC.

The chain is built from TRBV18 and TRBJ1-4, with a possible D match to TRBD1 (5 bases). CDR1 and CDR2 from the germline V gene are KGHSH and LQKENI. Between the trimmed V and J ends, which lost 2 bases and 4 bases, there was a span of 14 bases. This CDR3 contains 16 residues. The CDR3 nucleotides read TGTGCCAGCTCACCAAACACGGGGCAGCTTAATGAAAAACTGTTTTTT. Translated: CASSPNTGQLNEKLFF. The whole variable domain, filled in from reference TRBV18 and TRBJ1-4, reads NAGVMQNPRHLVRRRGQEARLRCSPMKGHSHVYWYRQLPEEGLKFMVYLQKENIIDESGMPKERFSAEFPKEGPSILRIQQVVRGDSAAYFCASSPNTGQLNEKLFFGSGTQLSVL.

This rearrangement joins TRBV4-2 to TRBJ1-6; D not resolved. The germline V gene has CDR1 LGHNA and CDR2 YNFKEQ. This CDR3 comprises 15 residues. Trimming left V 0 bases short and J 9 bases short, with 12 bases between. As DNA, the CDR3 is TGTGCCAGCAGCCAAGATCGGCAGCGACGTTCACCCCTCCACTTT. It specifies CASSQDRQRRSPLHF.

The DNA for the CDR3 is TGTGCCATCAGGGCCGGGACAGGGGGCAACACTGAAGCTTTCTTT. Amino acids: CAIRAGTGGNTEAFF. V is TRBV10-3 and J is TRBJ1-1; TRBD1 matches 12 bases. Germline CDR1 and CDR2: ENHRY and SYGVKD. The CDR3 contains 15 residues. The V segment lost 6 bases and the J segment 2 bases; nucleotides outside the gene matches: 4.

The V gene is TRBV5-4, the J gene TRBJ2-7; TRBD1 or TRBD2 may be the D gene (5 bases each). V gave up 4 bases and J gave up 0 bases, with 17 bases separating them. Germline CDR1 and CDR2: SGHNT and YYREEE (reference sequence). This CDR3 has 16 amino acids. CDR3 amino acids: CASSSSGLGTSYEQYF. The CDR3 region has the DNA TGTGCCAGCAGCAGTTCAGGGTTAGGGACCTCCTACGAGCAGTACTTC.

This clone came up a few times. This chain connects TRBV5-5 to TRBJ2-3, with 7 bases that match TRBD2. This CDR3 comprises 16 residues. The V gene end was trimmed by 2 bases and the J gene end by 1 base; junction bases not matched to a gene: 7. Germline loops: CDR1 SGHKS, CDR2 YYEKEE (reference sequence). The CDR3 coding sequence is TGTGCCAGCAGCTTAATGACTAGCTGGGGCACAGATACGCAGTATTTT. It specifies CASSLMTSWGTDTQYF.

The CDR3 here is CASSRGTGSNNEQFF. In DNA, the CDR3 is TGCGCCAGCAGTCGGGGGACAGGTTCGAACAATGAGCAGTTCTTC. The chain couples TRBV23-1 to TRBJ2-1; 8 bases are shared with TRBD1. TRBV23-1 carries the ORF label, with uncertain function. The V gene end was trimmed by 4 bases and the J gene end by 5 bases; junction bases not matched to a gene: 7. The CDR3 consists of 15 residues.

This clone appeared a few times. The J gene is TRBJ1-1, the V gene TRBV5-1; D not certain. The CDR3 sequence is 13 residues long. The V gene's germline CDR1 is SGHRS and CDR2 YFSETQ. V lost 0 bases, J lost 1 base, and 4 bases lay in between. CDR3 amino acids: CASSLGPNTEAFF. The DNA for the CDR3 is TGCGCCAGCAGCTTGGGACCGAACACTGAAGCTTTCTTT.

This clone occurred once. The rearrangement uses TRBV19 and TRBJ2-2; possibly TRBD2 for D (10 bases). Germline-derived CDR1 and CDR2 are LNHDA and SQIVND (reference sequence). V lost 4 bases, J lost 6 bases, and 27 bases lay in between. The CDR3 spans 19 residues. CDR3 in DNA: TGTGCCAGTAGTACCGGGACAGGGTTTCTAGCGGGAGCGGCCGGGGAGCTGTTTTTT. It is translated as CASSTGTGFLAGAAGELFF.

This rearrangement joins TRBV7-9 to TRBJ2-1; D is possibly TRBD2 (5 bases). Germline lookup yields CDR1 SEHNR and CDR2 FQNEAQ (reference sequence). The CDR3 covers 15 residues. V dropped 1 base and J dropped 6 bases, with 13 bases sitting between them. The CDR3 nucleotides are TGTGCCAGCAGCTTAGACGGAGCTCGGGGCAATGAGCAGTTCTTC. It specifies CASSLDGARGNEQFF.

CDR3 nucleotides: TGTGCCAGCAGTTTGCAACAGGGGGCCTTCTATCAGCCCCAGCATTTT. Translating it yields CASSLQQGAFYQPQHF. V usage is TRBV28 and J usage is TRBJ1-5, with 9 positions matching TRBD1. There are 16 residues in the CDR3. J lost 5 bases, V lost 3 bases, and 8 bases had no gene match. Per germline, CDR1 MDHEN and CDR2 SYDVKM.

With regard to this clone: The same CDR3 also results from other DNA sequences found in this sample. The CDR3 is CASSRTGNTGELFF. The CDR3, as DNA: TGTGCCAGCAGCCGGACAGGGAACACCGGGGAGCTGTTTTTT. The chain has TRBV6-5 and TRBJ2-2; 7 positions match TRBD1. This CDR3 is 14 amino acids long. V dropped 6 bases and J dropped 1; count of bases not matched to a gene: 2. Germline loops: CDR1 MNHEY, CDR2 SVGAGI.

The CDR3 nucleotides read TGTGCCAGCAGCCGCGACAGGGCCTACGAGCAGTACTTC. It yields the protein CASSRDRAYEQYF. The rearrangement uses TRBV5-4 and TRBJ2-7; 7 bases line up with TRBD1. The V and J ends lost 4 bases and 2 bases, in that order; junction bases with no gene match: 3. The CDR3 has 13 residues. Germline V gene sequence: CDR1 SGHNT, CDR2 YYREEE (reference sequence).

The chain recombines TRBV3-1 (or the pseudogene TRBV3-2) with TRBJ2-7, with TRBD1 identical over 7 bases. Germline V gene sequence: CDR1 LGHDT, CDR2 YNNKEL (reference sequence). V was clipped by 3 bases and J by 6 bases; unmatched bases: 11. The CDR3 is made up of 15 amino acids. The CDR3 reads CASSQGPDRASEQYF. In DNA form, the CDR3 reads TGTGCCAGCAGCCAGGGTCCTGACAGGGCGTCCGAGCAGTACTTC.

V usage is TRBV6-2 or TRBV6-3 and J usage is TRBJ1-5; 7 bases are shared with TRBD1. V dropped 2 bases and J dropped 1; count of bases not matched to a gene: 11. CDR3 size: 18 residues. Per the germline V gene, CDR1 is MNHEY and CDR2 is SVGEGT. The CDR3 DNA sequence: TGTGCCAGCAGTTACGAGACAGGGAGGGGGGACAGCAATCAGCCCCAGCATTTT. It is translated as CASSYETGRGDSNQPQHF.

Only a few counts were recorded for this clone. This chain uses TRBV29-1 with TRBJ2-3; 7 bases map to TRBD2. The length of the CDR3 is 13 residues. V trimming: 3 bases; J trimming: 3 bases; junction bases outside the gene matches: 3. Germline V lookup: CDR1 SQVTM, CDR2 ANQGSEA. The CDR3 DNA is TGCAGCGTTGATGGGGGGGGAACAGATACGCAGTATTTT. Translation gives CSVDGGGTDTQYF.

The V call is TRBV5-1, the J call TRBJ2-3; 7 nucleotides match TRBD2. With 4 bases clipped from V and 6 bases from J, the junction kept 20 bases outside the gene matches. Germline V CDR1 and CDR2: SGHRS, YFSETQ. This CDR3 is 18 amino acids long. Here the CDR3 DNA reads TGCGCCAGCAGCCCGGGAGGTGAACTTGATTTGTTGTTGGATACGCAGTATTTT. Translated: CASSPGGELDLLLDTQYF.